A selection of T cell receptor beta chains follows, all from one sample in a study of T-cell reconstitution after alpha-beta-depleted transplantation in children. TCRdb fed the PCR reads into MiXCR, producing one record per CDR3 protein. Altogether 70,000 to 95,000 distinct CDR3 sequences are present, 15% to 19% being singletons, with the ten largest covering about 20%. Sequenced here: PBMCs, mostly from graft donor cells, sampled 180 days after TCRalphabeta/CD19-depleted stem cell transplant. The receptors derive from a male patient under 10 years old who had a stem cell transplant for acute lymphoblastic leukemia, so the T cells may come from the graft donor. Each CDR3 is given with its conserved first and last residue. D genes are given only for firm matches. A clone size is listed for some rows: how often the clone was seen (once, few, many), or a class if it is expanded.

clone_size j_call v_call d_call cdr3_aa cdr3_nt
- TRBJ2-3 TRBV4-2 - CAARGPGTDTQYF TGTGCCGCTCGGGGGCCGGGCACAGATACGCAGTATTTT
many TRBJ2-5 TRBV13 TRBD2 CASSPGESGDQVETQYF TGTGCCAGCAGCCCCGGGGAAAGCGGGGACCAAGTCGAGACCCAGTACTTC
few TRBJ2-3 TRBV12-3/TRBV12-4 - CASSLNPLQGTTDTQYF TGTGCCAGCAGTTTAAACCCGTTACAGGGAACCACAGATACGCAGTATTTT
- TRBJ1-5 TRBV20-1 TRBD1 CSAQDRRVQPQHF TGCAGTGCTCAGGACAGGCGCGTCCAGCCCCAGCATTTT
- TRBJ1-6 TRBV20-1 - CSARDPREVDSPLHF TGCAGTGCTAGAGACCCCCGGGAGGTGGATTCACCCCTCCACTTT
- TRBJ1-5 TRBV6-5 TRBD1 CASSYRRTGENNQPQHF TGTGCCAGCAGTTATCGAAGGACAGGGGAAAACAATCAGCCCCAGCATTTT
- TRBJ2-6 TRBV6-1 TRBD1 CASRRTGIGANVLTF TGTGCCAGCAGGCGGACAGGGATAGGGGCCAACGTCCTGACTTTC
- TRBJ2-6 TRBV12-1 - CASRLISPGQYSGANVPTF TGCGCCAGCCGCTTAATATCCCCGGGACAGTACTCTGGGGCCAACGTCCCGACTTTC
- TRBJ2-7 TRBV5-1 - CASSFNGEVGDHEQYF TGCGCCAGCAGTTTCAACGGCGAAGTGGGGGACCACGAGCAGTACTTC
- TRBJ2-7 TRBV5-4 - CASSLDAGSYEQYF TGTGCCAGCAGCTTGGATGCCGGGAGTTACGAGCAGTACTTC
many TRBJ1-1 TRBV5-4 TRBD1 CASSWGQMNTEAFF TGTGCCAGCAGCTGGGGACAGATGAACACTGAAGCTTTCTTT
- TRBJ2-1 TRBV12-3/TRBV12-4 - CASSPRGGLSYNEQFF TGTGCCAGCAGTCCCCGTGGAGGGCTCTCCTACAATGAGCAGTTCTTC
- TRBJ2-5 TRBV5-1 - CASSLRGGQETQYF TGCGCCAGCAGCTTGAGAGGGGGTCAAGAGACCCAGTACTTC
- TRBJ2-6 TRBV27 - CASSAFSGANVLTF TGTGCCAGCAGCGCCTTCTCTGGGGCCAACGTCCTGACTTTC
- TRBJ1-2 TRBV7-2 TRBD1 CASSLQTGGPYYGYTF TGTGCCAGCAGCTTACAGACAGGGGGCCCCTACTATGGCTACACCTTC
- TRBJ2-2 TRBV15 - CATSRQNGELFF TGTGCCACCAGCAGACAAAACGGGGAGCTGTTTTTT
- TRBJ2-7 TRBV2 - CASSEVRISSYEQYF TGTGCCAGCAGTGAAGTTCGGATAAGCTCCTACGAGCAGTACTTC
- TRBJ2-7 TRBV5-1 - CASSLAEAGWYF TGCGCCAGCAGCTTGGCCGAGGCGGGATGGTACTTC
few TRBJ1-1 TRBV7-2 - CASSLKGEGTEAFF TGTGCCAGCAGCTTAAAGGGAGAGGGCACTGAAGCTTTCTTT
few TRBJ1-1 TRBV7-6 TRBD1 CASSFGQGVSNTEAFF TGTGCCAGCAGCTTCGGACAGGGGGTGTCTAACACTGAAGCTTTCTTT
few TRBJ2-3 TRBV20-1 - CSVLTPRIENTQYF TGCAGTGTCCTGACGCCACGGATTGAAAATACGCAGTATTTT
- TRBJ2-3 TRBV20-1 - CSAFSGGALPFRTQYF TGCAGTGCTTTTTCAGGGGGGGCTCTACCATTCAGGACGCAGTATTTT
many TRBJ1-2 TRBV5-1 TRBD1 CASSFRMDRGANYGYTF TGCGCCAGCAGCTTCCGGATGGACAGGGGAGCTAACTATGGCTACACCTTC
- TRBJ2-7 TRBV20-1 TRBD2 CSAARPGREYEQYF TGCAGTGCTGCCCGGCCAGGGAGGGAATACGAGCAGTACTTC
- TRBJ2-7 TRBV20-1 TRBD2 CSAEGLASYEQYF TGCAGTGCTGAGGGACTAGCATCCTACGAGCAGTACTTC
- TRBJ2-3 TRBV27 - CASRINPWGTDTQYF TGTGCCAGCAGAATTAATCCGTGGGGCACAGATACGCAGTATTTT
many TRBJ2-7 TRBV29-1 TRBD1 CSLRQGHEQYF TGCAGCCTTCGACAGGGCCACGAGCAGTACTTC
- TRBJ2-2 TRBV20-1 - CSARTTGRQYTGELFF TGCAGTGCTAGAACCACAGGGAGACAGTACACCGGGGAGCTGTTTTTT
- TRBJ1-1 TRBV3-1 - CASSHRQGVNEAFF TGTGCCAGCAGCCATAGACAAGGGGTTAATGAAGCTTTCTTT
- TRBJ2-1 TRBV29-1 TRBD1 CSVGPGTGDDNEQFF TGCAGCGTTGGGCCCGGGACAGGGGATGACAATGAGCAGTTCTTC